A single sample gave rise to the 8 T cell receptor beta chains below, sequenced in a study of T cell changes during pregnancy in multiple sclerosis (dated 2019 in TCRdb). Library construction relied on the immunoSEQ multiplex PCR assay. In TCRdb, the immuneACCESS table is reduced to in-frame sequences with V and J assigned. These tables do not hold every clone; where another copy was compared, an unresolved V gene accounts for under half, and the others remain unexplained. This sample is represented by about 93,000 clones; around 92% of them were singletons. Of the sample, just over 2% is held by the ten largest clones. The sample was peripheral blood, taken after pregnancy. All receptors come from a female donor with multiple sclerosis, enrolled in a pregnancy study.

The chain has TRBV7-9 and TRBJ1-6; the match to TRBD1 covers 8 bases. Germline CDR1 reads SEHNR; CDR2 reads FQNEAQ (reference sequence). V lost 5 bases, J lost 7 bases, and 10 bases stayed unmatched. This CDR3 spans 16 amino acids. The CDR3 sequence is CASSPITGTGNSPLHF. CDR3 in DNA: TGTGCCAGCAGCCCGATCACCGGGACAGGAAATTCACCCCTCCACTTT.

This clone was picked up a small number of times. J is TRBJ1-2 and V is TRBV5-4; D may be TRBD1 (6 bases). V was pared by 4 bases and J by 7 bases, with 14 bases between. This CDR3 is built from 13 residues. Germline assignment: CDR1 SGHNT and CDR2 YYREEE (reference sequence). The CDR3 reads CASSRDKAGGYTF. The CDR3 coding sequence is TGTGCCAGCAGCCGGGACAAGGCTGGTGGCTACACCTTC.

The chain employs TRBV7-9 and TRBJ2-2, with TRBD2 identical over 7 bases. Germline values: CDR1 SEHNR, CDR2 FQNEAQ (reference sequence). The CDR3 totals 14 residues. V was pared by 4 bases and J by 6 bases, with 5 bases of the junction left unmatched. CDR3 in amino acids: CASSSTSEAGELFF. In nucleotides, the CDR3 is TGTGCCAGCAGCTCTACTAGCGAGGCCGGGGAGCTGTTTTTT.

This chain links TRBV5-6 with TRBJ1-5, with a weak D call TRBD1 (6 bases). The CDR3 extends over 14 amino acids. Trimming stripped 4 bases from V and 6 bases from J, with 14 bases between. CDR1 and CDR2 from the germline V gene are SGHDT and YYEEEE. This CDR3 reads CASSEGEGRQPQHF. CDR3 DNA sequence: TGTGCCAGCAGCGAGGGGGAGGGACGTCAGCCCCAGCATTTT. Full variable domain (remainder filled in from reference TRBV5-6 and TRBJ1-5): DAGVTQSPTHLIKTRGQQVTLRCSPKSGHDTVSWYQQALGQGPQFIFQYYEEEERQRGNFPDRFSGHQFPNYSSELNVNALLLGDSALYLCASSEGEGRQPQHFGDGTRLSIL.

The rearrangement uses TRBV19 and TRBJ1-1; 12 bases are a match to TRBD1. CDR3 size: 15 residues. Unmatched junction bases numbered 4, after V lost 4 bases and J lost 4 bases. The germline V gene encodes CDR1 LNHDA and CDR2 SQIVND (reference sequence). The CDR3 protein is CASSTWDRGPTEAFF. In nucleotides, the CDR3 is TGTGCCAGTAGTACCTGGGACAGGGGGCCCACTGAAGCTTTCTTT.

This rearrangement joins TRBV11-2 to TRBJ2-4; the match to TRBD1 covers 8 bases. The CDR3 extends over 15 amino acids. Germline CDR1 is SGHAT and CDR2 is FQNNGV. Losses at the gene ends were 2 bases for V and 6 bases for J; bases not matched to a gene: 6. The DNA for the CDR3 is TGTGCCAGCAGCTTACTGGGACAGGACTTAAACATTCAGTACTTC. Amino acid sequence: CASSLLGQDLNIQYF.

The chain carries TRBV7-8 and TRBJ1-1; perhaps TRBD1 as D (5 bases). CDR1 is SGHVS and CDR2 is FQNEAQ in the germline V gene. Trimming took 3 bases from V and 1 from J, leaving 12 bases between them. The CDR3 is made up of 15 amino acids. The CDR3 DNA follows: TGTGCCAGCAGCTTTCAGGGCCCATGGAACACTGAAGCTTTCTTT. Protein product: CASSFQGPWNTEAFF.

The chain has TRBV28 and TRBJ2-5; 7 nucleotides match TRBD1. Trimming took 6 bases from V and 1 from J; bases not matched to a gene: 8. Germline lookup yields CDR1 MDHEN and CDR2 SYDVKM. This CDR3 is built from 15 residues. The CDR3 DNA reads TGTGCCAGCAGCCCTGACAGGGACGGCCAAGAGACCCAGTACTTC. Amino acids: CASSPDRDGQETQYF.